Listed below are T cell receptor beta chains from one sample, sequenced in a study of beta chain features in type 1 diabetes. Sequencing was performed with immunoSEQ multiplex PCR; in TCRdb, only in-frame clones are kept and a portion is missing. The table shows under 300,000 clones, with around 20% occurring only once. Sequencing was done on a sample of naive CD4+ T cells from blood. These receptors originate from a woman aged 40-49 years with type 1 diabetes. The CDR3 runs from the conserved cysteine through the conserved F or W.

v_gene	CDR3aa
TRBV30	CAWSAGGLETQYF
TRBV7-2	CASSVGTTQYF
TRBV6-4	CASSAQGNQPQHF
TRBV5-4	CASSLDRNYGYTF
TRBV7-8	CASSLATASNQPQHF
TRBV5-1	CASSLPGSSYNSPLHF
TRBV27	CASMSRYHSPLHF
TRBV28	CASSTQARRLF
TRBV28	CASSLLAGAYNEQFF
TRBV15	CATSRGQGGGTEAFF
TRBV7-9	CASVGTDTQYF
TRBV15	CATSRDIGAGNTIYF
TRBV11-2	CASSPGQSGANVLTF
TRBV9	CASSDGDSSNQPQHF
TRBV18	CASSPLQGVEAFF
TRBV5-1	CASSFDGGTQPQHF
TRBV7-2	CASRPPGQKLSEQYF
TRBV6-6	CASSPSVPQGLEAFF
TRBV4-1	CASSRELAGYEQYF
TRBV6-6	CASSYSVPGGEQFF
TRBV28	CASSHEDRGYEQYF
TRBV5-1	CASSLGRETQYF
TRBV28	CASSLDRPDTEAFF
TRBV6-5	CASSDGTGRSPLHF
TRBV4-3	CASSQDPGGSYEQYF
TRBV10-3	CASRWEGALTDTQYF